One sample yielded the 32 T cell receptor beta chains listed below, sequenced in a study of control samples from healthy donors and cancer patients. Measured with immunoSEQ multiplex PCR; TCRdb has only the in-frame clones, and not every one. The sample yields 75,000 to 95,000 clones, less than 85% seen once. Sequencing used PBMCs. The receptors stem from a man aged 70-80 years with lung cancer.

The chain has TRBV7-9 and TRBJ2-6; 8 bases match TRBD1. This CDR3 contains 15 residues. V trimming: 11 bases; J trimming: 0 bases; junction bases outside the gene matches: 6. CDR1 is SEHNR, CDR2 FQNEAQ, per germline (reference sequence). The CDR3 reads CAGGQDFSGANVLTF. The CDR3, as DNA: TGTGCCGGGGGACAGGATTTCTCTGGGGCCAACGTCCTGACTTTC.

The chain's CDR3 is CASSQDITGAYGYTF. The CDR3 nucleotides read TGTGCCAGCAGCCAAGATATAACGGGCGCCTATGGCTACACCTTC. The chain carries TRBV4-2 and TRBJ1-2, with D hard to call. The CDR3 is 15 residues long. Trimming removed 0 bases from V and 4 bases from J, with 12 bases in between. From germline, CDR1 is LGHNA and CDR2 YNFKEQ.

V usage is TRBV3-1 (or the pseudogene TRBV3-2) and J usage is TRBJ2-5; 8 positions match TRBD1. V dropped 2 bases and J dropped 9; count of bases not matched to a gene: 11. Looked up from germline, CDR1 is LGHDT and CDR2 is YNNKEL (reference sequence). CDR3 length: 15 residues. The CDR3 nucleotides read TGTGCCAGCAGCCAACCCCAAGGGACAGGTAGGGCCCAGTACTTC. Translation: CASSQPQGTGRAQYF.

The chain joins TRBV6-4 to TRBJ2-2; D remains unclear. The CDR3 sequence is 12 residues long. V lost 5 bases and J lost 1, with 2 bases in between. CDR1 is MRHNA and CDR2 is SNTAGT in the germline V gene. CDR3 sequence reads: CASSKNTGELFF. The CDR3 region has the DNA TGTGCCAGCAGTAAGAACACCGGGGAGCTGTTTTTT.

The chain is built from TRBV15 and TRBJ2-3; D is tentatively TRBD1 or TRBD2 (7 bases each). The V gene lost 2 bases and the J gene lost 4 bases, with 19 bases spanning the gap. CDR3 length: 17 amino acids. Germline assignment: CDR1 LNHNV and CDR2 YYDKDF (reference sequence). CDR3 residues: CATSRLQGGRQADTQYF. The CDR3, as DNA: TGTGCCACCAGCAGACTGCAGGGGGGGAGACAGGCAGATACGCAGTATTTT.

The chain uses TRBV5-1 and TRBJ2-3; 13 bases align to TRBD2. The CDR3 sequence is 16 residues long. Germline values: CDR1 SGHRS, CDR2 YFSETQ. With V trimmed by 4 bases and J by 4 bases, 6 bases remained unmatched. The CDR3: CASSRTSGGRPDTQYF. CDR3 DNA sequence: TGCGCCAGCAGCCGGACTAGCGGGGGACGACCAGATACGCAGTATTTT.

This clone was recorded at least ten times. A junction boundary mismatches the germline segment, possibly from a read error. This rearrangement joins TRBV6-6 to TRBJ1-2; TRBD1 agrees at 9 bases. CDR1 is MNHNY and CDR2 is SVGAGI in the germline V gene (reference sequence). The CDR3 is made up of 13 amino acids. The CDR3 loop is CASSYLMGDRALF. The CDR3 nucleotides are TGTGCCAGCAGTTACTTAATGGGGGACAGGGCCCTCTTC.

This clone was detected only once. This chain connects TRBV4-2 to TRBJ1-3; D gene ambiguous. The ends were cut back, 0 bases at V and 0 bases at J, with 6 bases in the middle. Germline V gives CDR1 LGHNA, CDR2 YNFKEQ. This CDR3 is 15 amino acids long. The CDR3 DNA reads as TGTGCCAGCAGCCAAGAGCGGAACTCTGGAAACACCATATATTTT. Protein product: CASSQERNSGNTIYF.

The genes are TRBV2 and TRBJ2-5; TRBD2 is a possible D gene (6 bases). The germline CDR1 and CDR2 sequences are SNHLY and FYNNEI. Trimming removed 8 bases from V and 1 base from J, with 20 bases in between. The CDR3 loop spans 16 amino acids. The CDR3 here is CASDPRGASAQETQYF. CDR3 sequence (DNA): TGTGCCAGCGACCCTCGAGGGGCTAGCGCCCAAGAGACCCAGTACTTC.

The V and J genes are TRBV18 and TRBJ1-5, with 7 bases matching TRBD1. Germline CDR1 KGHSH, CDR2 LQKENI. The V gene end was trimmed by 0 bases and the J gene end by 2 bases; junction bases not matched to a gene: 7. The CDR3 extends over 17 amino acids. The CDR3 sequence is CASSPPVGQEGNQPQHF. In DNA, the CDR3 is TGTGCCAGCTCACCACCCGTCGGACAGGAGGGCAATCAGCCCCAGCATTTT.

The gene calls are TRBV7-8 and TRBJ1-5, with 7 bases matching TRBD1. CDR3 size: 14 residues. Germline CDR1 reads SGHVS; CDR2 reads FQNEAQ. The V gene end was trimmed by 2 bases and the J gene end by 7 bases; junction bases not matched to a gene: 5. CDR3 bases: TGTGCCAGCAGCTTAAGACAGGGAGGGCAGCCCCAGCATTTT. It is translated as CASSLRQGGQPQHF.

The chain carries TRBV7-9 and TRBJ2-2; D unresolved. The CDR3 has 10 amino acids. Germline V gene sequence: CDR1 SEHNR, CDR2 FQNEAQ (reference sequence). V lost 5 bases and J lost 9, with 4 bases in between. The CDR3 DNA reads TGTGCCAGCAGCGTCCGGGAGCTGTTTTTT. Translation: CASSVRELFF.

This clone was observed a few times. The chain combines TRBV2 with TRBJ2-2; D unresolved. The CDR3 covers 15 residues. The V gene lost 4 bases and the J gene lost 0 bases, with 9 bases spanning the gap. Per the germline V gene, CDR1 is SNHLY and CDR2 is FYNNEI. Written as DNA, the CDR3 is TGTGCCAGCAGTGGTGGGCAAGCGAACACCGGGGAGCTGTTTTTT. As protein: CASSGGQANTGELFF.

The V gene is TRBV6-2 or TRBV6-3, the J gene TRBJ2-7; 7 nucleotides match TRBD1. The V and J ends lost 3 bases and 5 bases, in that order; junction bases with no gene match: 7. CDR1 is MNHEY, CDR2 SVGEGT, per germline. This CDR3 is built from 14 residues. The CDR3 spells CASSYRRTGDEQYF. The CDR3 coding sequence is TGTGCCAGCAGTTATAGGAGAACAGGGGACGAGCAGTACTTC.

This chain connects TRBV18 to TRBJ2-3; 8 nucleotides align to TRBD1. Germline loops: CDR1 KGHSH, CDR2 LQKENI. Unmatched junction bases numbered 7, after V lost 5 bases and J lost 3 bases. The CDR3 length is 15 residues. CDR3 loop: CASSSRTGYTDTQYF. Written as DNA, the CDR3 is TGTGCCAGCTCATCAAGGACAGGGTATACAGATACGCAGTATTTT. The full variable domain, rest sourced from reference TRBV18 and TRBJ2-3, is NAGVMQNPRHLVRRRGQEARLRCSPMKGHSHVYWYRQLPEEGLKFMVYLQKENIIDESGMPKERFSAEFPKEGPSILRIQQVVRGDSAAYFCASSSRTGYTDTQYFGPGTRLTVL.

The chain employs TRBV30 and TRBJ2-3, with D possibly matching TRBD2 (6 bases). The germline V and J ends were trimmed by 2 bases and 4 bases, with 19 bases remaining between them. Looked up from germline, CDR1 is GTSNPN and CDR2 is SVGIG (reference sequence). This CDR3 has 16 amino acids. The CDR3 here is CAWSFGGTPSSDTQYF. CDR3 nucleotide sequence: TGTGCCTGGAGTTTCGGCGGGACGCCCTCGTCAGATACGCAGTATTTT.

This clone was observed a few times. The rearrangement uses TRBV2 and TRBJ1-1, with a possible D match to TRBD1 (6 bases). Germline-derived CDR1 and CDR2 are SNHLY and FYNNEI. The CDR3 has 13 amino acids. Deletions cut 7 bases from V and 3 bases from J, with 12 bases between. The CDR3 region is CASTRQAYTEAFF. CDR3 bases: TGTGCCAGCACTAGACAGGCGTACACTGAAGCTTTCTTT. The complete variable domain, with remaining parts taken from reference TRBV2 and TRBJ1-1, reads EPEVTQTPSHQVTQMGQEVILRCVPISNHLYFYWYRQILGQKVEFLVSFYNNEISEKSEIFDDQFSVERPDGSNFTLKIRSTKLEDSAMYFCASTRQAYTEAFFGQGTRLTVV.

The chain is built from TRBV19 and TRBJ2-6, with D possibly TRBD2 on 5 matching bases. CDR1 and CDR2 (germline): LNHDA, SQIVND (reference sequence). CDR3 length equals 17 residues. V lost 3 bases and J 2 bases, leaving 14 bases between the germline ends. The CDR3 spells CASSIWTAGAGANVLTF. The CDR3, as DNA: TGTGCCAGTAGTATTTGGACGGCCGGGGCTGGGGCCAACGTCCTGACTTTC.

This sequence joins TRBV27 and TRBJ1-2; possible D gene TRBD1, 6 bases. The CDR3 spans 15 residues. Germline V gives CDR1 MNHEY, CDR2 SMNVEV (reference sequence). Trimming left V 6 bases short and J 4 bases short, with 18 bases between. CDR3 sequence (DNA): TGTGCCAGCAGCCTGACAGGCTCTCAGCGCTATGGCTACACCTTC. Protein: CASSLTGSQRYGYTF.

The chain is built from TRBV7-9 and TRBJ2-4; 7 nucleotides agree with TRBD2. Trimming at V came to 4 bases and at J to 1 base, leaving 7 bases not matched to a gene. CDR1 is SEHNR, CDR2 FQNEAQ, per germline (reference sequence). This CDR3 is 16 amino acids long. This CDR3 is CASSYGGVAAKNIQYF. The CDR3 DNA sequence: TGTGCCAGCAGCTATGGGGGGGTCGCGGCCAAAAACATTCAGTACTTC. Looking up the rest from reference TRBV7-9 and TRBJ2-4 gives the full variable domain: DTGVSQNPRHKITKRGQNVTFRCDPISEHNRLYWYRQTLGQGPEFLTYFQNEAQLEKSRLLSDRFSAERPKGSFSTLEIQRTEQGDSAMYLCASSYGGVAAKNIQYFGAGTRLSVL.

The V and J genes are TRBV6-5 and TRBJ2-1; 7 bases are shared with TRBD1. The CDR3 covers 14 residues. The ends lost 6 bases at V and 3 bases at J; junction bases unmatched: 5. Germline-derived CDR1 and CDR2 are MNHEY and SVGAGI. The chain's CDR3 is CASSSGTDYNEQFF. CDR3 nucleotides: TGTGCCAGCAGCTCCGGGACAGACTACAATGAGCAGTTCTTC.

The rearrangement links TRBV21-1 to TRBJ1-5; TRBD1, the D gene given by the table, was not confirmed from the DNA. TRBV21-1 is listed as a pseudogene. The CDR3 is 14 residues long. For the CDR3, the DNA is TGTGCCAGCAGCAAACGCAGGGGGAACCAGCCCCAGCATTTT. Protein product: CASSKRRGNQPQHF.

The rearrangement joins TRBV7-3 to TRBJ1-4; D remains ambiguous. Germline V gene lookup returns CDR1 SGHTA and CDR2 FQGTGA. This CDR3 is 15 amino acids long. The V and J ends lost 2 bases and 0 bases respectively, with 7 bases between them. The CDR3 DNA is TGTGCCAGCAGCTTATCGGGTGCAACTAATGAAAAACTGTTTTTT. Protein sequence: CASSLSGATNEKLFF. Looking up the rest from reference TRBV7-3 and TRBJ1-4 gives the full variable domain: GAGVSQTPSNKVTEKGKYVELRCDPISGHTALYWYRQSLGQGPEFLIYFQGTGAADDSGLPNDRFFAVRPEGSVSTLKIQRTERGDSAVYLCASSLSGATNEKLFFGSGTQLSVL.

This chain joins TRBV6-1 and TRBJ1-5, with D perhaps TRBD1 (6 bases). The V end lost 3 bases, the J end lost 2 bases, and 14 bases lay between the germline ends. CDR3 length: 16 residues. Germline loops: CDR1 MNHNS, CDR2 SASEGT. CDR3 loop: CASSDSRGAGNQPQHF. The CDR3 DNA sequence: TGTGCCAGCAGTGATTCCCGGGGGGCAGGCAATCAGCCCCAGCATTTT.

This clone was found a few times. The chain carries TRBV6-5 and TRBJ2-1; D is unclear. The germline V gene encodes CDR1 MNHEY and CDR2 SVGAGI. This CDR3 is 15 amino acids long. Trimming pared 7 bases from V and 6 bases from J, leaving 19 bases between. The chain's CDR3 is CASMPGPALGNEQFF. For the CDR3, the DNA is TGTGCCAGCATGCCCGGTCCCGCACTTGGCAATGAGCAGTTCTTC.

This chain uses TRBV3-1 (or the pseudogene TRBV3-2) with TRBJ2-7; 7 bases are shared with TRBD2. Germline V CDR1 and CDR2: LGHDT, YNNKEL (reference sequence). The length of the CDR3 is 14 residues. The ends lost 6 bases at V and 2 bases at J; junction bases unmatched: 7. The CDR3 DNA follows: TGTGCCAGCAGGTTAGCGGGTACCCCCTACGAGCAGTACTTC. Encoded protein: CASRLAGTPYEQYF.

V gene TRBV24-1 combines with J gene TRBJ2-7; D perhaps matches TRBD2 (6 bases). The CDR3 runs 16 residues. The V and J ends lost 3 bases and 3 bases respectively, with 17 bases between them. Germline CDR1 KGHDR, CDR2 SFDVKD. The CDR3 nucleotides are TGTGCCACCAGTGATGGGCGGGGAGGAGCCCTCTACGAGCAGTACTTC. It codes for CATSDGRGGALYEQYF.

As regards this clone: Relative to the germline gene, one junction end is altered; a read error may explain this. The CDR3 bases are TGTGCCACCAGTGGCAACAATCAGCCCCAGCATTTT. This encodes CATSGNNQPQHF. The genes are TRBV2 and TRBJ1-5; unclear D gene. The CDR3 has 12 residues. CDR1 is SNHLY, CDR2 FYNNEI, per germline.

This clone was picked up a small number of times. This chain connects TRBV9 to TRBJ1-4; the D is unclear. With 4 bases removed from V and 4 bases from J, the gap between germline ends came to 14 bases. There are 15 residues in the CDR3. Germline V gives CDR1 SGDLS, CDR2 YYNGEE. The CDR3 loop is CASSPLPRGNEKLFF. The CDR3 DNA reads TGTGCCAGCAGCCCCCTCCCCCGGGGTAATGAAAAACTGTTTTTT.

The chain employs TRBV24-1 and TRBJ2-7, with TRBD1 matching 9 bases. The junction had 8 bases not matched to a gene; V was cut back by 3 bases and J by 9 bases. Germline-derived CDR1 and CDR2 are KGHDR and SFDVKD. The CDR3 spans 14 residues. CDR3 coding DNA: TGTGCCACCAGTGATCGTCCCGGGACAGGGCGGCAGTACTTC. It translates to CATSDRPGTGRQYF.

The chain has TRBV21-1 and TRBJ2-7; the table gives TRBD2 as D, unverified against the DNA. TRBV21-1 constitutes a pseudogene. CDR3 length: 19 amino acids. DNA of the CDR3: TGTGCCAGCAGCAATTTTCCTAGCGGGGGGGCCTTAGGTAGAAACGAGCAGTACTTC. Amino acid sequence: CASSNFPSGGALGRNEQYF.

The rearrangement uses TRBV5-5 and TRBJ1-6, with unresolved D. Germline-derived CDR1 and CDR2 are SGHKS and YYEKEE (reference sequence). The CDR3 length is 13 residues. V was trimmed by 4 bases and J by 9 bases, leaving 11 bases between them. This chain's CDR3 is CASSPPPGSPLHF. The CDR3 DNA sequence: TGTGCCAGCAGCCCCCCCCCAGGTTCACCCCTCCACTTT.